This T cell receptor (beta chain) was captured by sequencing in a study of regulatory T cells in long-lasting Graves disease. The CDR3 runs to 16 residues. Germline lookup yields CDR1 MNHEY and CDR2 SVGEGT. V lost 5 bases, J lost 5 bases, and 13 bases stayed unmatched. This clonotype was counted many times. In building TCR beta libraries, iRepertoire HTBI primers were used together with Arm-PCR of CDR3 regions. TCRdb recomputed calls from the multiplex PCR reads with MiXCR, one row per CDR3 protein. The table includes fewer than 450,000 distinct CDR3 sequences, over 14% detected once. Time point noted: newly diagnosed GD, antithyroid drugs for less than 3 months. PBMC RNA was the source of the TCR library. The sample was also reused in another study, on T cells in Graves' hyperthyroidism and ophthalmopathy.

The sample was peripheral blood mononuclear cells (PBMCs), taken at new diagnosis, from a patient treated with antithyroid drugs. The TCR sequence derives from a woman aged 40 to 49 with Graves disease. V and J are TRBV6-2 or TRBV6-3 and TRBJ1-2, with 8 bases aligning to TRBD1. CDR3 DNA: TGTGCCAGCAGTGAAGACAGGGGTGTTGAGTTGTATGGCTACACCTTC. Translated, it gives CASSEDRGVELYGYTF.